This passage covers 3 T cell receptor beta chains from one sample sequenced in a study of technical replicates of blood from a few donors. Assay: immunoSEQ multiplex PCR; the TCRdb copy retains only in-frame clones and omits some. The sample holds some 80,000 clones, 91% seen once. The material sequenced was T cells isolated from PBMCs. Receptors originate from a human donor in good health.

The rearrangement joins TRBV14 to TRBJ2-7, with D perhaps matching TRBD2 (6 bases). This CDR3 is built from 14 residues. Germline loops: CDR1 SGHDN, CDR2 FVKESK. Deletions cut 6 bases from V and 2 bases from J, with 14 bases between. In DNA, the CDR3 is TGTGCCAGCAGTTGGGGACTCTGGCCCTACGAGCAGTACTTC. Encoded protein: CASSWGLWPYEQYF. Drawing the rest from reference TRBV14 and TRBJ2-7, the complete variable domain is EAGVTQFPSHSVIEKGQTVTLRCDPISGHDNLYWYRRVMGKEIKFLLHFVKESKQDESGMPNNRFLAERTGGTYSTLKVQPAELEDSGVYFCASSWGLWPYEQYFGPGTRLTVT.

The CDR3 protein is CASSLSGRSYNEQFF. CDR3 coding DNA: TGTGCCAGCAGCCTAAGCGGGAGAAGCTACAATGAGCAGTTCTTC. The rearrangement uses TRBV5-8 and TRBJ2-1, with 8 bases lining up with TRBD2. J lost 3 bases, V lost 4 bases, and 6 bases had no gene match. The CDR3 has 15 amino acids. The germline CDR1 and CDR2 sequences are SGHTS and YDEGEE.

The chain is built from TRBV10-3 and TRBJ1-1, with TRBD1 identical over 9 bases. V shed 7 bases and J 6 bases; nucleotides not matched to a gene: 9. The germline V gene has CDR1 ENHRY and CDR2 SYGVKD. CDR3 length equals 14 residues. The CDR3 DNA sequence: TGTGCCATCACCGACAGGGGGGGATCCTCTGAAGCTTTCTTT. Amino acid sequence: CAITDRGGSSEAFF.